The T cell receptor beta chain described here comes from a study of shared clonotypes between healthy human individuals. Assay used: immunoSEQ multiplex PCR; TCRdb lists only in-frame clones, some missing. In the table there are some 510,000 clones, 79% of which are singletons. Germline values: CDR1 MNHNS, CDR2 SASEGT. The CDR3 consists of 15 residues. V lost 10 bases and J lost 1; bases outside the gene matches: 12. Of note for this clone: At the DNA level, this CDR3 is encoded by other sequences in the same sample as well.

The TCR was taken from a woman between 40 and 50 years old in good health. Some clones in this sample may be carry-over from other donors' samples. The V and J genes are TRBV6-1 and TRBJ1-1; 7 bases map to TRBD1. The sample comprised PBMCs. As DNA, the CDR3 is TGTGCCACCCAGAGAGGGGGCCTTAAGAACACTGAAGCTTTCTTT. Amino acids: CATQRGGLKNTEAFF.